Following are 5 T cell receptor beta chains from one sample sequenced in a study of CD8 T cells in ankylosing spondylitis. Study-wide findings and caveats: A TCR beta motif made of under 10 highly homologous variants seemed typical of ankylosing spondylitis blood.

Their cognate antigens are unknown. One entry per CDR3 protein, called by TCRdb with MiXCR from the 5' RACE reads. Of 400,000 to 450,000 distinct CDR3 sequences listed, roughly 18% are singletons. The sequencing input was blood, either unsorted or a sorted T cell fraction (not recorded which). Receptor source: a male donor with ankylosing spondylitis.

This sequence joins TRBV20-1 and TRBJ1-1, with unresolved D. CDR1 is DFQATT, CDR2 SNEGSKA, per germline (reference sequence). V was pared by 1 base and J by 5 bases, with 8 bases between. The CDR3 length is 12 residues. This CDR3 is CSARVGKTEAFF. In DNA, the CDR3 is TGCAGTGCTAGAGTGGGAAAGACTGAAGCTTTCTTT.

Here the CDR3 reads CASSFGLAGANEQFF. DNA for the CDR3: TGTGCCAGCAGTTTTGGGCTAGCGGGAGCCAATGAGCAGTTCTTC. The V gene is TRBV12-3 or TRBV12-4, the J gene TRBJ2-1, with 10 bases identical to TRBD2. The CDR3 is 15 amino acids. V dropped 3 bases and J dropped 6; count of bases not matched to a gene: 5.

The chain combines TRBV29-1 with TRBJ2-3; perhaps TRBD1 as D (5 bases). There are 13 residues in the CDR3. Trimming shortened V by 4 bases and J by 0 bases, and 8 bases separated the two germline ends. In germline, CDR1 is SQVTM, CDR2 ANQGSEA. The CDR3 nucleotides are TGCAGCGTTGGACAGATTAGCACAGATACGCAGTATTTT. It codes for CSVGQISTDTQYF.

This clonotype has only a few counts. The chain recombines TRBV5-1 with TRBJ2-7, with TRBD2 as a possible D gene (6 bases). Trimming removed 0 bases at V and 1 base at J, with 17 bases between. The CDR3 has 17 amino acids. Germline assignment: CDR1 SGHRS and CDR2 YFSETQ. This CDR3 is CASSLGLASDGSYEQYF. For the CDR3, the DNA is TGCGCCAGCAGCTTGGGTTTGGCTAGCGATGGATCCTACGAGCAGTACTTC.

This clonotype was seen many times. The rearrangement links TRBV5-1 to TRBJ2-2; D gene uncertain. The CDR3 length is 12 residues. The germline CDR1 and CDR2 sequences are SGHRS and YFSETQ. Trimming took off 0 bases at V and 6 bases at J, with 3 bases between the two ends. The CDR3 protein is CASSLDAGELFF. CDR3 bases: TGCGCCAGCAGCTTGGACGCCGGGGAGCTGTTTTTT. Combining the CDR3 with reference TRBV5-1 and TRBJ2-2 gives the whole variable domain KAGVTQTPRYLIKTRGQQVTLSCSPISGHRSVSWYQQTPGQGLQFLFEYFSETQRNKGNFPGRFSGRQFSNSRSEMNVSTLELGDSALYLCASSLDAGELFFGEGSRLTVL.